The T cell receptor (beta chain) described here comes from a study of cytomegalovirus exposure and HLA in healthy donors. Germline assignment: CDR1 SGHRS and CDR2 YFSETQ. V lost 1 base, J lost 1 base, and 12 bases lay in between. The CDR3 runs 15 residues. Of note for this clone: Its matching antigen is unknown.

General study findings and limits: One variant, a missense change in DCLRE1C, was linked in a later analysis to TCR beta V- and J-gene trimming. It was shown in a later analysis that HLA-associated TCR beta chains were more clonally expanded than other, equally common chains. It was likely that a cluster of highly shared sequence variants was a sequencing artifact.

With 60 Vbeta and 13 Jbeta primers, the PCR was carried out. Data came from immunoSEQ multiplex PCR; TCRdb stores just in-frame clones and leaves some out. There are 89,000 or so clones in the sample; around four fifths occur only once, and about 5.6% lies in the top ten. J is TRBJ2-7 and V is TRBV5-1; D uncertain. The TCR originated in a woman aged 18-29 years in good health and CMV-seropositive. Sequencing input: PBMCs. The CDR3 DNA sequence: TGCGCCAGCAGCTTGATGGCCCTCGCTTCCTACGAGCAGTACTTC. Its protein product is CASSLMALASYEQYF.